This TCR beta chain emerged from a study of regulatory T cells. Amplification used 52 TRBV primers and 13 TRBJ primers. Measured with immunoSEQ multiplex PCR; TCRdb has only the in-frame clones, and not every one. The sample consists of about 3,900 clones, about 90% of them appearing once. The J segment lost 3 bases and the V segment lost 6 bases, leaving 8 bases of the junction unmatched. The CDR3 length is 14 residues. The germline V gene encodes CDR1 MDHEN and CDR2 SYDVKM. Overall study findings and caveats: In CD3G deficiency, regulatory T cells had lower Shannon diversity than autologous conventional CD4+ and control regulatory cells. Unique productive TRB reads were about tenfold lower in patient Treg samples than controls.

This clone showed up just a few times. Its antigen is not known. The rearrangement links TRBV28 to TRBJ2-7; 7 bases align to TRBD1. This clonotype was sampled from a child aged 2-9 years with CD3G deficiency. Material for sequencing was CD4+ Tregs sorted from blood. CDR3 nucleotides: TGTGCCAGCAGCCGTACGGGACAGATCTACGAGCAGTACTTC. Translating it yields CASSRTGQIYEQYF.